Following are 22 T cell receptor beta chains from one sample sequenced in a study of blood T cell repertoires in COVID-19. TCRdb's copy holds only in-frame clones and misses some; the assay was immunoSEQ multiplex PCR. The sample has some 94,000 clones, around nine tenths seen once. The sample taken for sequencing was peripheral blood. These receptors came from a human donor in a cohort sampled during active COVID-19.

The V call is TRBV7-9, the J call TRBJ2-7, with 9 bases that match TRBD2. The CDR3 runs 16 residues. V was pared by 1 base and J by 4 bases, with 8 bases of the junction left unmatched. The germline CDR1 and CDR2 sequences are SEHNR and FQNEAQ (reference sequence). The CDR3 sequence: CASSLVGAGGAYEQYF. The CDR3 DNA follows: TGTGCCAGCAGCTTAGTAGGGGCGGGAGGGGCGTACGAGCAGTACTTC.

V is TRBV5-8 and J is TRBJ2-3; D may be TRBD1 (7 bases). CDR1 SGHTS and CDR2 YDEGEE come from the germline V gene. Trimming took 7 bases from V and 3 from J, leaving 24 bases between them. The CDR3 runs to 17 residues. CDR3 DNA sequence: TGTGCCAGCCCGGAGGAGTTGGGGGGACAGCGAACAGATACGCAGTATTTT. Its protein product is CASPEELGGQRTDTQYF.

V usage is TRBV9 and J usage is TRBJ2-1; 7 nucleotides agree with TRBD1. Germline-derived CDR1 and CDR2 are SGDLS and YYNGEE. J lost 3 bases, V lost 5 bases, and 11 bases had no gene match. This CDR3 has 16 residues. The CDR3 DNA is TGTGCCAGCAGTGGGACAGTCAAATCCCTCTACAATGAGCAGTTCTTC. It translates to CASSGTVKSLYNEQFF.

The J gene is TRBJ2-1, the V gene TRBV29-1; TRBD2 agrees at 7 bases. Per germline, CDR1 SQVTM and CDR2 ANQGSEA. This CDR3 has 16 residues. The trim removed 3 bases at V and 0 bases at J, leaving 8 bases unmatched. CDR3: CSVDTLAASSYNEQFF. In nucleotides, the CDR3 is TGCAGCGTTGATACCCTAGCGGCTAGCTCCTACAATGAGCAGTTCTTC.

The chain uses TRBV2 and TRBJ2-7, with TRBD1 as a possible D gene (6 bases). The CDR3 covers 15 residues. V was trimmed by 6 bases and J by 6 bases, leaving 21 bases between them. Germline V gene data show CDR1 as SNHLY and CDR2 as FYNNEI. CDR3 nucleotide sequence: TGTGCCAGCAGCCGATTGGACAGCGCCTCAGGCGAGCAGTACTTC. It translates to CASSRLDSASGEQYF.

As to this clone: A junction end diverges from the germline sequence, so it may reflect a read error. The chain combines TRBV7-7 with TRBJ2-7, with 9 bases lining up with TRBD2. The CDR3 runs 15 residues. Germline V gene lookup returns CDR1 SSHAT and CDR2 FNYEAQ (reference sequence). CDR3 sequence: CASSPKGLASYEQYF. CDR3 in DNA: TGTGCTAGCAGCCCTAAGGGACTAGCATCCTACGAGCAGTACTTC.

The chain employs TRBV19 and TRBJ1-2; a possible D gene is TRBD1 (6 bases). V was clipped by 6 bases and J by 5 bases, with 13 bases between them. The CDR3 length is 13 residues. Germline values: CDR1 LNHDA, CDR2 SQIVND (reference sequence). CDR3 bases: TGTGCCAGTAGCATTCCACAGGGTTATGGCTACACCTTC. Translating it yields CASSIPQGYGYTF.

This chain links TRBV27 with TRBJ1-6; 10 bases align to TRBD1. The germline V gene encodes CDR1 MNHEY and CDR2 SMNVEV (reference sequence). The V segment lost 5 bases and the J segment 7 bases; nucleotides outside the gene matches: 5. The CDR3 consists of 15 residues. CDR3: CASSRGTGANSPLHF. The CDR3 DNA reads TGTGCCAGCAGTAGGGGGACAGGGGCGAATTCACCCCTCCACTTT.

V and J are TRBV28 and TRBJ2-7; TRBD2 is a possible D gene (6 bases). Germline CDR1 reads MDHEN; CDR2 reads SYDVKM. The CDR3 totals 14 residues. The V end was cut by 6 bases, the J end by 0 bases, with 12 bases between. Here the CDR3 reads CASRLDYGSYEQYF. DNA for the CDR3: TGTGCCAGCAGGCTGGACTACGGCTCCTACGAGCAGTACTTC.

The rearrangement uses TRBV3-1 (or the pseudogene TRBV3-2) and TRBJ1-4; D remains unclear. The V end lost 4 bases, the J end lost 4 bases, and 13 bases lay between the germline ends. CDR1 LGHDT and CDR2 YNNKEL come from the germline V gene (reference sequence). This CDR3 is 15 amino acids long. CDR3 DNA: TGTGCCAGCAGCCTTGGAGGCGGATATAATGAAAAACTGTTTTTT. This codes for CASSLGGGYNEKLFF.

The chain employs TRBV3-1 (or the pseudogene TRBV3-2) and TRBJ1-1, with a weak D call TRBD1 (6 bases). Germline CDR1 reads LGHDT; CDR2 reads YNNKEL (reference sequence). The CDR3 has 17 amino acids. Trimming removed 0 bases at V and 1 base at J, with 15 bases between. CDR3 region: CASSQDPTDSWNTEAFF. The CDR3 region has the DNA TGTGCCAGCAGCCAAGATCCGACGGACAGCTGGAACACTGAAGCTTTCTTT.

This clone turned up a few times. The chain has TRBV28 and TRBJ2-1; 8 nucleotides agree with TRBD2. CDR3 length: 14 residues. V trimming: 5 bases; J trimming: 5 bases; junction bases outside the gene matches: 5. The germline V gene encodes CDR1 MDHEN and CDR2 SYDVKM. CDR3 DNA: TGTGCCAGCAGTGGTAGCGGGATCCACAATGAGCAGTTCTTC. This translates into CASSGSGIHNEQFF.

The gene calls are TRBV30 and TRBJ1-3; D not resolved. The CDR3 runs to 12 residues. From germline, CDR1 is GTSNPN and CDR2 SVGIG (reference sequence). V was cut by 3 bases and J by 2 bases, with 5 bases left in between. In nucleotides, the CDR3 is TGTGCCTGGAGCTCTGCTGGAAACACCATATATTTT. The encoded protein is CAWSSAGNTIYF.

A single count supports this clone. This sequence joins TRBV19 and TRBJ2-1; 9 positions agree with TRBD2. Per germline, CDR1 LNHDA and CDR2 SQIVND (reference sequence). V gave up 1 base and J gave up 8 bases; unmatched junction bases: 6. CDR3 size: 15 residues. The CDR3 coding sequence is TGTGCCAGTAGTATAGCGGCGGGAGGGTTGGATGAGCAGTTCTTC. Its protein is CASSIAAGGLDEQFF.

This clone has at least ten counts. The V and J genes are TRBV27 and TRBJ2-7, with D possibly matching TRBD2 (5 bases). The germline V and J ends were trimmed by 1 base and 2 bases, with 18 bases remaining between them. The CDR3 runs 17 residues. Germline V gene lookup returns CDR1 MNHEY and CDR2 SMNVEV (reference sequence). CDR3 bases: TGTGCCAGCAGTTTATGGAGACCCGGCGGGTTTGCCTACGAGCAGTACTTC. Amino acid sequence: CASSLWRPGGFAYEQYF.

CDR3 nucleotides: TGTGCCAGCAGCAAACACAGGGGGCAAGTGGAGACCCAGTACTTC. It yields the protein CASSKHRGQVETQYF. The chain couples TRBV6-2 or TRBV6-3 to TRBJ2-5; TRBD1 aligns across 9 bases. Germline CDR1 MNHEY, CDR2 SVGEGT. CDR3 size: 15 residues. V shed 6 bases and J 5 bases; nucleotides not matched to a gene: 10.

This clone was seen a single time. The DNA for the CDR3 is TGTGCCAGCAGCTTGACAGGGGAGGGTGAAAAACTGTTTTTT. This sequence encodes CASSLTGEGEKLFF. V usage is TRBV13 and J usage is TRBJ1-4; TRBD1 aligns across 8 bases. Germline loops: CDR1 PRHDT, CDR2 FYEKMQ (reference sequence). The V gene end was trimmed by 3 bases and the J gene end by 7 bases; junction bases not matched to a gene: 4. The CDR3 spans 14 residues.

This chain uses TRBV15 with TRBJ1-1, with TRBD1 as a possible D gene (6 bases). CDR3 length: 15 amino acids. CDR1 LNHNV and CDR2 YYDKDF come from the germline V gene (reference sequence). V was clipped by 0 bases and J by 5 bases, with 13 bases between them. CDR3 nucleotides: TGTGCCACCAGCAGAGATAAGGGGGTAAGAACTGAAGCTTTCTTT. It yields the protein CATSRDKGVRTEAFF.

The chain couples TRBV14 to TRBJ2-1; the match to TRBD1 covers 7 bases. The CDR3 length is 13 residues. Germline V CDR1 and CDR2: SGHDN, FVKESK. V shed 6 bases, J shed 7 bases, and the junction held 6 bases outside the gene matches. As DNA, the CDR3 is TGTGCCAGCAGTTACAGGGGTTGGAATGAGCAGTTCTTC. It yields the protein CASSYRGWNEQFF. The complete variable domain, with remaining parts taken from reference TRBV14 and TRBJ2-1, reads EAGVTQFPSHSVIEKGQTVTLRCDPISGHDNLYWYRRVMGKEIKFLLHFVKESKQDESGMPNNRFLAERTGGTYSTLKVQPAELEDSGVYFCASSYRGWNEQFFGPGTRLTVL.

This clone has only one observation. V usage is TRBV10-3 and J usage is TRBJ2-3; 7 nucleotides match TRBD2. Germline V gene lookup returns CDR1 ENHRY and CDR2 SYGVKD. This CDR3 is 16 amino acids long. Losses at the gene ends were 2 bases for V and 8 bases for J; bases not matched to a gene: 13. CDR3 amino acids: CAISERRESQASTQYF. CDR3 nucleotide sequence: TGTGCCATCAGTGAGCGGCGGGAGAGCCAAGCTAGTACGCAGTATTTT.

This chain connects TRBV7-8 to TRBJ2-5, with 7 bases aligning to TRBD2. The germline V gene has CDR1 SGHVS and CDR2 FQNEAQ. V was pared by 3 bases and J by 4 bases, with 8 bases of the junction left unmatched. The CDR3 consists of 15 residues. The DNA of the CDR3 is TGTGCCAGCAGCTTTCTCCAGCGGGACGGAGAGACCCAGTACTTC. It translates to CASSFLQRDGETQYF.

V gene TRBV11-2 combines with J gene TRBJ2-7; 7 bases are shared with TRBD1. In germline, CDR1 is SGHAT, CDR2 FQNNGV. The V and J ends lost 4 bases and 2 bases, in that order; junction bases with no gene match: 11. CDR3 length equals 16 residues. The CDR3 DNA reads as TGTGCCAGCAGCTCAAGCTCCGGGACAGCTGCCTACGAGCAGTACTTC. Amino acids: CASSSSSGTAAYEQYF.